Following are 7 T cell receptor beta chains from one sample sequenced in a study of blood T cells in healthy people across ages. Through a sample-barcoded 5' primer and a J-beta primer mix, a second PCR was run for roughly 7 to 12 cycles. MiXCR was run by TCRdb on the 5' RACE reads, yielding one entry per CDR3 protein. The sample holds around 600,000 distinct CDR3 sequences; 40% to 55% are singletons and the top ten take about 26%. Sequencing was carried out using blood. The origin of the receptors is an older man in good health.

This clonotype was counted only a few times. The genes are TRBV7-9 and TRBJ2-1, with D perhaps given as TRBD1 or TRBD2 (7 bases each). Germline lookup yields CDR1 SEHNR and CDR2 FQNEAQ (reference sequence). The CDR3 is made up of 17 amino acids. V was clipped by 5 bases and J by 6 bases, with 23 bases between them. CDR3 protein: CASSPWGGTGERNEQFF. CDR3 coding DNA: TGTGCCAGCAGCCCCTGGGGGGGAACAGGGGAGCGCAATGAGCAGTTCTTC.

On this clonotype: At one boundary the junction diverges from the germline segment, which might be a read error. The V call is TRBV7-7, the J call TRBJ2-3, with D unresolved. The germline gives CDR1 SSHAT, CDR2 FNYEAQ (reference sequence). The CDR3 length is 13 residues. The CDR3 sequence is CASSRQFGDTQYF. CDR3 sequence (DNA): TGTGCTAGCAGCCGCCAGTTTGGAGATACGCAGTATTTT.

This clonotype was seen ten or more times. This chain links TRBV6-5 with TRBJ2-5; 10 nucleotides align to TRBD2. Looked up from germline, CDR1 is MNHEY and CDR2 is SVGAGI. V dropped 0 bases and J dropped 5; count of bases not matched to a gene: 9. This CDR3 spans 17 amino acids. The CDR3 sequence: CASSYSRLAGVGETQYF. The DNA for the CDR3 is TGTGCCAGCAGTTACTCGAGGCTAGCGGGAGTAGGGGAGACCCAGTACTTC.

The rearrangement links TRBV6-6 to TRBJ2-7; possible D gene TRBD2, 7 bases. Trimming removed 2 bases at V and 0 bases at J, with 17 bases between. CDR1 and CDR2 from the germline V gene are MNHNY and SVGAGI (reference sequence). The CDR3 has 17 amino acids. The CDR3 is CASSYGGAGSSSYEQYF. The CDR3 region has the DNA TGTGCCAGCAGTTACGGGGGGGCAGGATCGAGCTCCTACGAGCAGTACTTC.

The chain recombines TRBV13 with TRBJ2-4; 8 nucleotides agree with TRBD1. CDR1 and CDR2 (germline): PRHDT, FYEKMQ (reference sequence). This CDR3 spans 15 amino acids. After removal of 5 bases from V and 0 bases from J, the junction contained 3 bases not matched to a gene. The CDR3, as DNA: TGTGCCAGCAGCCCGACAGGGGAAGCCAAAAACATTCAGTACTTC. Translated: CASSPTGEAKNIQYF.

The gene calls are TRBV7-9 and TRBJ2-1; D is possibly TRBD1 (6 bases). The CDR3 runs to 11 residues. The V gene lost 5 bases and the J gene lost 12 bases, with 11 bases spanning the gap. Germline CDR1 reads SEHNR; CDR2 reads FQNEAQ (reference sequence). CDR3 loop: CASSPRGWQFF. In DNA, the CDR3 is TGTGCCAGCAGCCCGAGGGGGTGGCAGTTCTTC.

Concerning this clonotype: A much larger clone differs from this one at a single base, so this may be a read error. CDR3 loop: CTSSNLNEQFF. CDR3 in DNA: TGTACCAGCAGCAACCTAAATGAGCAGTTCTTC. This chain connects TRBV4-2 to TRBJ2-1; D unresolved. The germline CDR1 and CDR2 sequences are LGHNA and YNFKEQ. This CDR3 contains 11 residues.